The following is a T cell receptor beta chain sequence with its context. Antigen unknown. This sample is part of a study of T cell repertoires in cytomegalovirus infection. Whole-study context: CMV epitopes that were recently identified and HLA-C-restricted were used alongside well-studied HLA-B-restricted ones. The public TCR beta signatures pointed to both CMV infection and matching HLA type.

Study findings and constraints: Adding up the frequency of public TCR beta families identified people who carried CMV plus the relevant HLA. HLA-C-restricted CMV clonotypes gave the most frequent clonotype in two of eight donors.

The CDR3 has 14 residues. With 8 bases removed from V and 5 bases from J, the gap between germline ends came to 17 bases. CDR1 SGHTA and CDR2 FQGNSA come from the germline V gene. TCRdb itself ran the reads through MiXCR, one entry per CDR3 protein. Here the sample spans about 830,000 distinct CDR3 sequences, less than 35% being singletons. This chain uses TRBV7-2 with TRBJ2-3, with D hard to call. This receptor was obtained from a human donor in good health (CMV status not recorded). Some clones in this sample may be carry-over from other donors' samples. The specimen comprised cultured CD8+ T cells from PBMCs, sampled from culture after CMV antigen stimulation. The CDR3 coding sequence is TGTGCCAGCCGCAGTGGGCGACCCAGAGATACGCAGTATTTT. Its translation: CASRSGRPRDTQYF.